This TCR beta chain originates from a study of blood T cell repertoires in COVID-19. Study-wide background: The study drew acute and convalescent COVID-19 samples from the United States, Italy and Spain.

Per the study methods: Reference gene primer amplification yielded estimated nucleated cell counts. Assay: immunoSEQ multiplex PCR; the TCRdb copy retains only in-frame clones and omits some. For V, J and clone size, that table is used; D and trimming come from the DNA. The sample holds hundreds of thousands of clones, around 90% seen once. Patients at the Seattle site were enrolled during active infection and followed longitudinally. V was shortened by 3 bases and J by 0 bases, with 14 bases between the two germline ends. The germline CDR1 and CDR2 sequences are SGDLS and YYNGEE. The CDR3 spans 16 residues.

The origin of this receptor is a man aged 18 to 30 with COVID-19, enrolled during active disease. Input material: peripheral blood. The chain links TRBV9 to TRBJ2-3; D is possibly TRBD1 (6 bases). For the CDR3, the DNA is TGTGCCAGCAGCGCAAACAGGGTTAGGAGCACAGATACGCAGTATTTT. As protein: CASSANRVRSTDTQYF. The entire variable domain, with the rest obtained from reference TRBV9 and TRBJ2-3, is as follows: DSGVTQTPKHLITATGQRVTLRCSPRSGDLSVYWYQQSLDQGLQFLIQYYNGEERAKGNILERFSAQQFPDLHSELNLSSLELGDSALYFCASSANRVRSTDTQYFGPGTRLTVL.